This T cell receptor beta chain was identified in a study of PD-L1 blockade in urothelial cancer. Overall study: Analysis of blood occurred 3 weeks (second dose) and 6 weeks after treatment start. The median number of T cells present in blood samples was some 140,000.

TCRdb's copy holds only in-frame clones and misses some; the assay was immunoSEQ multiplex PCR. In the table there are around 100,000 clones, about 91% of which are singletons. As for time point: peripheral blood 6 weeks after treatment start. The sample consisted of PBMCs, taken around atezolizumab (anti-PD-L1) treatment. This clonotype was obtained from a man aged 55 to 69 with urothelial cancer.

Here the CDR3 DNA reads TGCGCCAGCAGCCCCGAGGTGGGGGGATCAGGGGAGCTGTTTTTT. This translates into CASSPEVGGSGELFF. The J gene is TRBJ2-2, the V gene TRBV5-1; D may be TRBD2 (6 bases). Between the trimmed V and J ends, which lost 4 bases and 8 bases, there was a span of 18 bases. Germline CDR1 SGHRS, CDR2 YFSETQ. The CDR3 totals 15 residues.